A selection of T cell receptor beta chains follows, all from one sample in a study of blood T cell repertoires in COVID-19. Data came from immunoSEQ multiplex PCR; TCRdb stores just in-frame clones and leaves some out. In the table there are approximately 110,000 clones, over 80% of which are singletons. Material for sequencing was peripheral blood. These receptors all come from a woman in her seventies with acute or convalescent COVID-19. CDR3s include the opening cysteine and the closing phenylalanine or tryptophan.

j_gene,v_gene,CDR3aa
TRBJ2-7,TRBV27,CASSSRTGPYEQYF
TRBJ2-7,TRBV1,CTSSQVRGLGIDEQYF
TRBJ2-5,TRBV7-3,CASSLDGTGQETQYF
TRBJ1-2,TRBV18,CASSPPGTGDYGYTF
TRBJ2-7,TRBV6-5,CASRGLAVYEQYF
TRBJ2-5,TRBV28,CASTPGGQGSQETQYF
TRBJ1-1,TRBV4-1,CASSQDAGGNTEAFF
TRBJ2-1,TRBV5-1,CASSQGQGADNEQFF
TRBJ1-6,TRBV28,CASSFAAGARNSPLHF
TRBJ2-3,TRBV11-3,CASSLRGETDTQYF
TRBJ2-7,TRBV7-2,CASSFDLVTYEQYF
TRBJ2-2,TRBV28,CASIRGHTGELFF
TRBJ1-2,TRBV5-6,CASSLRTYGMTYTF
TRBJ1-4,TRBV11-2,CASSLGRVGGNEKLFF
TRBJ2-5,TRBV5-4,CASSPGTGVGQETQYF
TRBJ2-5,TRBV5-1,CASRDGTAEETQYF
TRBJ2-2,TRBV6-1,CASSESGSLSGELFF
TRBJ2-5,TRBV2,CASSEARGRETQYF
TRBJ2-1,TRBV9,CASSPTPQGQFF
TRBJ2-3,TRBV10-3,CAVAGTSPTDTQYF
TRBJ1-4,TRBV19,CASSIDPRHPNEKLFF
TRBJ2-7,TRBV5-4,CASSLGTSGYEQYF
TRBJ2-3,TRBV6-5,CASSPLDTQYF
TRBJ1-1,TRBV2,CASGRDRGGTEAFF
TRBJ1-1,TRBV19,CASSMDFTNTEAFF
TRBJ2-5,TRBV7-2,CASSLSYSFQETQYF
TRBJ1-2,TRBV5-4,CASRRTGDGDGYTF
TRBJ2-5,TRBV15,CATSRALAGQETQYF
TRBJ1-3,TRBV29-1,CSVEVVTGTVGNTIYF
TRBJ1-3,TRBV12-3/TRBV12-4,CASSLLRGNTIYF
TRBJ1-2,TRBV3-1/TRBV3-2,CASSSRGPGYGYTF
TRBJ1-6,TRBV11-2,CASSLEEALPLHF
TRBJ2-5,TRBV10-3,CAIRGVQETQYF
TRBJ2-1,TRBV7-9,CASSLGASSQDEQFF
TRBJ2-3,TRBV6-6,CASSPEGAAVGTQYF
TRBJ2-1,TRBV7-9,CASSLMGLAKNEQFF
TRBJ1-2,TRBV6-5,CASSYRGRYGYTF
TRBJ2-2,TRBV3-1/TRBV3-2,CASSRSELAWNTGELFF
TRBJ2-5,TRBV10-3,CAAGLESGTQYF
TRBJ2-4,TRBV5-1,CASSLELAGDIQYF
TRBJ1-5,TRBV5-6,CASSPQGARGPQHF
TRBJ2-7,TRBV28,CASSLVAGEIGQYF
TRBJ2-7,TRBV2,CASSSAGVPGQYF
TRBJ2-1,TRBV7-6,CASSPGLAGGNEQFF
TRBJ1-2,TRBV2,CASSVGVSGGYTF
TRBJ1-2,TRBV9,CASSVVQGRGYTF
TRBJ1-6,TRBV9,CASSVGGDRSPLHF
TRBJ1-5,TRBV1,CTSSHRRGGAKGNQPQHF
TRBJ1-4,TRBV10-3,CAISHQREEPAVGGKLFF
TRBJ2-3,TRBV3-1/TRBV3-2,CASSRGTAISTDTQYF
TRBJ1-4,TRBV18,CASSPGGGDEKLFF
TRBJ1-2,TRBV6-5,CASSYGGQLNGYTF
TRBJ1-2,TRBV14,CASSQPGQGVRDTF
TRBJ2-5,TRBV18,CASSPLGLAEETQYF
TRBJ1-2,TRBV10-3,CAISVGQGEGYTF
TRBJ1-3,TRBV7-2,CASSSDIGDYTAGNTIYF
TRBJ1-1,TRBV7-9,CASSPTLQGPAFF
TRBJ2-7,TRBV5-4,CASSLRFPQGDEQYF
TRBJ1-2,TRBV10-1,CASSDPAREGASYGYTF
TRBJ1-1,TRBV12-5,CASGRDREGTEAFF